The text below deals with one T cell receptor (beta chain). TCRdb passed the 5' RACE reads through MiXCR, listing each CDR3 protein once. The sample includes 350,000 to 500,000 distinct CDR3 sequences, 18% of them seen just once. This sample stems from a study of identical twins. The V gene lost 7 bases and the J gene lost 1 base, with 13 bases spanning the gap. The CDR3 is made up of 14 amino acids. Per the germline V gene, CDR1 is MNHEY and CDR2 is SVGEGT. The chain recombines TRBV6-2 or TRBV6-3 with TRBJ2-5; D is uncertain. This clonotype was sampled from a man in his fifties or sixties in good health. Material for sequencing was naive T cells sorted from blood. The CDR3 DNA sequence: TGTGCCAGCACGGACCCACCACCCCAAGAGACCCAGTACTTC. Its translation is CASTDPPPQETQYF.